The 2 T cell receptor beta chains below were found in one sample sequenced in a study of blood T cell repertoires in COVID-19. Libraries were prepared by immunoSEQ multiplex PCR; TCRdb keeps only in-frame clonotypes and omits some of them. Seen here are more than 200,000 clones, 65% to 80% observed once, and the top ten hold 4%. Sequenced sample: peripheral blood. Receptors originate from a woman aged 40 to 50 with active or convalescent COVID-19.

Comments on this clone: The sample has other DNA sequences that encode this CDR3 too. This CDR3 reads CASSGTGLGNTEAFF. The CDR3 region has the DNA TGTGCCAGCAGTGGGACAGGGCTAGGAAACACTGAAGCTTTCTTT. V usage is TRBV7-9 and J usage is TRBJ1-1; 9 nucleotides match TRBD1. The V and J ends lost 6 bases and 2 bases, in that order; junction bases with no gene match: 7. CDR1 SEHNR and CDR2 FQNEAQ come from the germline V gene (reference sequence). This CDR3 contains 15 residues.

In nucleotides, the CDR3 is TGTGCCAGCAGCCACGGGACTACCCAGCGGGAGACCCAGTACTTC. Translating gives CASSHGTTQRETQYF. The chain joins TRBV9 to TRBJ2-5; TRBD2 agrees at 7 bases. Germline-derived CDR1 and CDR2 are SGDLS and YYNGEE. This CDR3 contains 15 residues. The V and J ends lost 4 bases and 5 bases, in that order; junction bases with no gene match: 11.